This T cell receptor (beta chain) stems from a study of identical twins. Findings and caveats of the study: Zero-insertion findings could be partly confounded by invariant cells (MAIT and iNKT cells). Twins' excess sharing was less marked for out-of-frame beta sequences. Twin pairs' shared out-of-frame alpha sequences were enriched in low generation probability.

About this clonotype: What it binds is not known. The junction and the germline gene differ at one end; a read error may be behind it.

Each cDNA held unique molecular identifiers, and template switching gave it a universal primer site. One entry per CDR3 protein results from TCRdb running MiXCR on the 5' RACE reads. The profile shows 1,800,000 or so distinct CDR3 sequences, about 31% of them singletons. The CDR3 runs to 15 residues. The germline gives CDR1 ENHRY, CDR2 SYGVKD. This chain joins TRBV10-3 and TRBJ2-1; 9 nucleotides align to TRBD2. The DNA end favors TRBJ2-7, so the J call may be wrong. Material: cord blood. This TCR was sampled from a newborn girl in good health. The CDR3 DNA follows: TGTGCCTTCAGTGGGCTAGCGGGGTCCTACAATGAGCAGTACTTC. Encoded protein: CAFSGLAGSYNEQYF.